This TCR beta chain was captured by sequencing in a study of spatial heterogeneity in lung cancer. For the study at large: Alpha-chain sequences were detected in numbers that were consistently lower than beta-chain sequences.

The sample's time point: sample taken at primary tumor resection. Sequencing of whole RNA from tumor, nontumor lung or frozen PBMC involved no sorting. TCRdb fed the 5' RACE reads into MiXCR, producing one record per CDR3 protein. The sample lists 40,000 to 50,000 distinct CDR3 sequences; 6.5% to 8% were seen once. This CDR3 has 15 amino acids. V lost 3 bases and J lost 0, with 14 bases in between. Per germline, CDR1 DFQATT and CDR2 SNEGSKA (reference sequence). V is TRBV20-1 and J is TRBJ1-2; no firm D call. This TCR was sampled from a female donor with early-stage non-small cell lung cancer. The sample was PBMCs, taken at surgery. DNA of the CDR3: TGCAGTGCTAGTTCTCCTCAGTCCACTAACTATGGCTACACCTTC. It is translated as CSASSPQSTNYGYTF.